Below, 4 T cell receptor beta chains from the same sample are listed, as sequenced in a study of T cell repertoires in cytomegalovirus infection (dated 2019 in TCRdb). The data were produced on an Illumina HiSeq 1500. TCRdb applied fastp at Q25 and MiXCR to the public reads, then kept only in-frame beta chains. Each CDR3 protein gets just one entry, which takes the most common genes and DNA from the rows behind it. The table for this sample lists some 500,000 distinct CDR3 sequences; roughly a third of them were counted only once. 15% to 20% of the sample is in the top ten clones. For these receptors, no antigen is known. Reading the label with the study, this specimen's treatment or condition is: in vitro stimulation with specific CMV peptide epitopes to enrich CMV-specific T cells. The sample was cultured PBMCs, taken from culture after CMV antigen stimulation. All receptors derive from a human donor in good health (CMV status not recorded). Some clones in this sample may be carry-over from other donors' samples.

The rearrangement joins TRBV29-1 to TRBJ1-2; D not resolved. The length of the CDR3 is 10 residues. In germline, CDR1 is SQVTM, CDR2 ANQGSEA. The CDR3 sequence: CSVREGGYTF. Here the CDR3 DNA reads TGCAGTGTCCGAGAGGGTGGCTACACCTTC.

The chain couples TRBV4-3 to TRBJ2-1, with D perhaps TRBD2 (6 bases). V lost 0 bases, J lost 7 bases, and 10 bases lay in between. Per the germline V gene, CDR1 is LGHNA and CDR2 is YSLEER. CDR3 length: 14 residues. The DNA for the CDR3 is TGCGCCAGCAGCCAAGAGTCGGGAGTAAATGAGCAGTTCTTC. Translated: CASSQESGVNEQFF.

The table lists this clonotype with a few counts. This chain joins TRBV4-3 and TRBJ2-7, with TRBD1 identical over 10 bases. Germline V lookup: CDR1 LGHNA, CDR2 YSLEER. J was trimmed by 5 bases and V by 0 bases; bases with no gene match: 4. CDR3 length: 15 amino acids. The CDR3 spells CASSQEGQGTDEQYF. The CDR3 bases are TGCGCCAGCAGCCAAGAGGGACAGGGGACTGACGAGCAGTACTTC.

This clonotype was observed a few times. The chain uses TRBV11-2 and TRBJ1-1; TRBD1 is a possible D gene (5 bases). From germline, CDR1 is SGHAT and CDR2 FQNNGV. V lost 2 bases and J lost 4, with 11 bases in between. The CDR3 sequence is 14 residues long. This CDR3 is CASSLLAGGTEAFF. The CDR3 DNA reads as TGTGCCAGCAGCTTATTAGCTGGGGGCACTGAAGCTTTCTTT.